This note documents a single T cell receptor (beta chain) sequence. The sample comes from a study of blood T cell repertoires in COVID-19. TCRdb keeps only in-frame clones here, not all; method: immunoSEQ multiplex PCR. The sample has some 250,000 clones, over 70% seen once. The CDR3 runs to 13 residues. Germline V gene lookup returns CDR1 MNHEY and CDR2 SVGAGI. The germline V and J ends were trimmed by 7 bases and 2 bases, with 8 bases remaining between them. Material for sequencing was peripheral blood. The TCR comes from a woman older than 75 with acute or convalescent COVID-19. The chain uses TRBV6-5 and TRBJ1-4; unclear D gene. The chain's CDR3 is CASTRETNEKLFF. DNA for the CDR3: TGTGCCAGCACTAGAGAGACTAATGAAAAACTGTTTTTT.